The 9 T cell receptor beta chains in this list originate from one sample, sequenced in a study of T-cell reconstitution after alpha-beta-depleted transplantation in children. Construction of the TCRbeta library involved unique molecular identifiers. MiXCR was run by TCRdb on the PCR reads, yielding one entry per CDR3 protein. This sample carries about 580,000 distinct CDR3 sequences, more than 20% of them seen once, and the ten largest clones take 13% to 15%. The sequencing here drew on PBMCs, mostly from graft donor cells, taken 360 days after TCRalphabeta/CD19-depleted stem cell transplant. The receptors stem from a boy under two years old who had a stem cell transplant for acute myeloid leukemia, so the T cells may come from the graft donor.

CDR3 nucleotide sequence: TGCGCCAGCAGCCAAGATAACAGGGGTACCTACGAGCAGTACTTC. This translates into CASSQDNRGTYEQYF. V is TRBV4-3 and J is TRBJ2-7; 7 nucleotides match TRBD1. CDR3 size: 15 residues. With 0 bases clipped from V and 2 bases from J, the junction kept 4 bases outside the gene matches. Germline V gives CDR1 LGHNA, CDR2 YSLEER.

The chain couples TRBV28 to TRBJ1-5; D unresolved. V was trimmed by 1 base and J by 1 base, leaving 8 bases between them. From germline, CDR1 is MDHEN and CDR2 SYDVKM. The CDR3 sequence is 15 residues long. The CDR3 sequence: CASSLLDRSNQPQHF. CDR3 nucleotide sequence: TGTGCCAGCAGTTTATTGGACCGAAGCAATCAGCCCCAGCATTTT.

With respect to this clonotype: Being one base from a much bigger clone, this may be a read error. The chain has TRBV7-3 and TRBJ2-1; 10 bases are shared with TRBD2. Germline V gives CDR1 SGHTA, CDR2 FQGTGA. Trimming at V came to 2 bases and at J to 6 bases, leaving 10 bases not matched to a gene. The CDR3 runs 17 residues. The CDR3 loop is CASSLFRASGGCNEQFF. As DNA, the CDR3 is TGTGCCAGCAGCTTATTCCGAGCTAGCGGGGGTTGCAATGAGCAGTTCTTC. Variable domain in full (rest from reference TRBV7-3 and TRBJ2-1): GAGVSQTPSNKVTEKGKYVELRCDPISGHTALYWYRQSLGQGPEFLIYFQGTGAADDSGLPNDRFFAVRPEGSVSTLKIQRTERGDSAVYLCASSLFRASGGCNEQFFGPGTRLTVL.

At least ten counts were recorded for this clonotype. The gene calls are TRBV12-3 or TRBV12-4 and TRBJ2-3; D unresolved. V lost 3 bases, J lost 2 bases, and 12 bases lay in between. CDR3 size: 15 residues. The CDR3 spells CASSLRDAFTDTQYF. CDR3 in DNA: TGTGCCAGCAGTTTGAGAGACGCATTCACAGATACGCAGTATTTT.

Ten or more counts support this clonotype. This sequence joins TRBV5-1 and TRBJ2-5; D remains ambiguous. V was shortened by 1 base and J by 5 bases, with 15 bases between the two germline ends. The CDR3 has 15 residues. Germline V gives CDR1 SGHRS, CDR2 YFSETQ. This chain's CDR3 is CASSLWPGRMETQYF. The DNA for the CDR3 is TGCGCCAGCAGCTTGTGGCCCGGGCGGATGGAGACCCAGTACTTC.

This clonotype has just a few counts. The chain couples TRBV20-1 to TRBJ2-3; 13 bases line up with TRBD2. The CDR3 is 14 amino acids. V dropped 6 bases and J dropped 5; count of bases not matched to a gene: 5. The germline V gene has CDR1 DFQATT and CDR2 SNEGSKA (reference sequence). The CDR3 sequence is CSARLAGGRDTQYF. The CDR3 nucleotides read TGCAGTGCCAGACTAGCGGGGGGTAGAGATACGCAGTATTTT.

This sequence joins TRBV7-2 and TRBJ2-5; 9 nucleotides match TRBD2. This CDR3 region has 15 residues. The J segment lost 10 bases and the V segment lost 5 bases, leaving 14 bases of the junction unmatched. Germline CDR1 SGHTA, CDR2 FQGNSA. The CDR3: CASSPPAGGRGGQYF. In DNA, the CDR3 is TGTGCCAGCAGCCCCCCAGCGGGGGGCCGGGGAGGCCAGTACTTC.

This chain joins TRBV6-1 and TRBJ1-2; TRBD1 matches 10 bases. The CDR3 has 17 residues. Germline assignment: CDR1 MNHNS and CDR2 SASEGT. After removal of 7 bases from V and 2 bases from J, the junction contained 13 bases not matched to a gene. The chain's CDR3 is CASTTFITGQGNYGYTF. Here the CDR3 DNA reads TGTGCCAGCACCACTTTCATTACGGGACAGGGGAACTATGGCTACACCTTC.

This clonotype occurred a few times. The V and J genes are TRBV20-1 and TRBJ2-5; TRBD1 agrees at 8 bases. Losses at the gene ends were 5 bases for V and 2 bases for J; bases not matched to a gene: 4. Germline V gene lookup returns CDR1 DFQATT and CDR2 SNEGSKA (reference sequence). This CDR3 has 13 residues. CDR3 in amino acids: CSALGQGQETQYF. CDR3 nucleotides: TGCAGTGCTCTCGGACAGGGTCAAGAGACCCAGTACTTC.